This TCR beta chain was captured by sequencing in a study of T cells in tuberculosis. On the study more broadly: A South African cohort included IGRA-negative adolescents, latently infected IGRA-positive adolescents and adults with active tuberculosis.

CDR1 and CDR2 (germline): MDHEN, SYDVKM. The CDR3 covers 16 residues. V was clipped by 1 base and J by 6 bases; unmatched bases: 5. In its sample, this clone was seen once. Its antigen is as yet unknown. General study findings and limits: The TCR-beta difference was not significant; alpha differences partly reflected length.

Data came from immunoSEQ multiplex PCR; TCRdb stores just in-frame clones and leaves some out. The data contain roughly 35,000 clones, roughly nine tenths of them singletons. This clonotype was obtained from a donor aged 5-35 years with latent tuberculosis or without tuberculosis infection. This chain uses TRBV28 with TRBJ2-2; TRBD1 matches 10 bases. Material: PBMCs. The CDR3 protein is CASSLLGTGDPGELFF. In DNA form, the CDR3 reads TGTGCCAGCAGTTTATTGGGGACAGGGGATCCCGGGGAGCTGTTTTTT.